One sample yielded the 32 T cell receptor beta chains listed below, sequenced in a study of blood T cell repertoires in COVID-19. Sequencing was performed with immunoSEQ multiplex PCR; in TCRdb, only in-frame clones are kept and a portion is missing. This table has about 330,000 clones, 70% to 90% appearing once. The sequenced sample consisted of PBMCs or T cells enriched from blood (not recorded which). Source of these receptors: a woman in her 30s who had recovered from COVID-19.

This clone was counted a few times. V gene TRBV15 combines with J gene TRBJ1-6, with 8 bases that match TRBD1. CDR1 is LNHNV, CDR2 YYDKDF, per germline (reference sequence). With V trimmed by 5 bases and J by 9 bases, 6 bases remained unmatched. The CDR3 consists of 14 residues. CDR3 amino acids: CATSPRGRSSPLHF. CDR3 DNA: TGTGCCACCAGCCCCAGGGGGCGCAGTTCACCCCTCCACTTT.

The chain is built from TRBV9 and TRBJ1-4; possible D gene TRBD1, 5 bases. CDR1 and CDR2 from the germline V gene are SGDLS and YYNGEE. The ends were cut back, 1 base at V and 4 bases at J, with 11 bases in the middle. This CDR3 has 15 residues. In DNA form, the CDR3 reads TGTGCCAGCAGCGTAATGGGGCAGCTTAATGAAAAACTGTTTTTT. This encodes CASSVMGQLNEKLFF.

The chain is built from TRBV9 and TRBJ2-1; 8 positions match TRBD2. This CDR3 comprises 15 residues. Per germline, CDR1 SGDLS and CDR2 YYNGEE. Trimming removed 4 bases from V and 0 bases from J; junction bases left unmatched: 3. The DNA for the CDR3 is TGTGCCAGCAGCCGGACTAGCCGCTCCTACAATGAGCAGTTCTTC. As protein: CASSRTSRSYNEQFF.

This clone occurred once. The chain recombines TRBV4-1 with TRBJ2-3; 8 bases map to TRBD1. This CDR3 has 16 residues. V lost 5 bases to trimming and J lost 2 bases; unmatched junction nucleotides: 9. The germline gives CDR1 MGHRA, CDR2 YSYEKL. DNA of the CDR3: TGCGCCAGCAGCAACCCGGGACAGGCCCTCACAGATACGCAGTATTTT. This gives the protein CASSNPGQALTDTQYF.

V gene TRBV28 combines with J gene TRBJ2-7; weak D call: TRBD1 (6 bases). The V gene lost 6 bases and the J gene lost 0 bases, with 15 bases spanning the gap. CDR1 is MDHEN, CDR2 SYDVKM, per germline. The CDR3 has 15 residues. Here the CDR3 DNA reads TGTGCCAGCAGCCCCAGGGGAGCGGCCTCCTACGAGCAGTACTTC. Its protein product is CASSPRGAASYEQYF.

This chain links TRBV11-2 with TRBJ1-2; 12 bases are shared with TRBD1. The CDR3 has 16 amino acids. Germline-derived CDR1 and CDR2 are SGHAT and FQNNGV. With V trimmed by 4 bases and J by 6 bases, 9 bases remained unmatched. CDR3: CASSSRTGQGANGYTF. The CDR3 DNA follows: TGTGCCAGCAGCTCCCGAACGGGACAGGGGGCGAATGGCTACACCTTC.

The DNA for the CDR3 is TGCGCCAGCAGCCGGGAGGGCAGCTCTGGAAACACCATATATTTT. Translating gives CASSREGSSGNTIYF. The chain is built from TRBV5-1 and TRBJ1-3; D is undetermined. Germline V gene sequence: CDR1 SGHRS, CDR2 YFSETQ. This CDR3 is 15 amino acids long. Trimming removed 4 bases at V and 0 bases at J, with 11 bases between.

The chain joins TRBV3-1 (or the pseudogene TRBV3-2) to TRBJ1-1; D remains unclear. CDR3 size: 15 residues. Trimming shortened V by 1 base and J by 3 bases, and 12 bases separated the two germline ends. Germline lookup yields CDR1 LGHDT and CDR2 YNNKEL (reference sequence). CDR3 coding DNA: TGTGCCAGCAGCCAAGCCCTTCGGAGTCACACTGAAGCTTTCTTT. As protein: CASSQALRSHTEAFF.

This chain uses TRBV30 with TRBJ1-2, with D possibly matching TRBD1 (5 bases). The CDR3 consists of 16 residues. Between the trimmed V and J ends, which lost 0 bases and 4 bases, there was a span of 18 bases. Looked up from germline, CDR1 is GTSNPN and CDR2 is SVGIG (reference sequence). DNA of the CDR3: TGTGCCTGGAGTGTACCATGGGCAGGGAATGCCTATGGCTACACCTTC. Translating gives CAWSVPWAGNAYGYTF. Filled out from reference TRBV30 and TRBJ1-2, the complete variable domain reads SQTIHQWPATLVQPVGSPLSLECTVEGTSNPNLYWYRQAAGRGLQLLFYSVGIGQISSEVPQNLSASRPQDRQFILSSKKLLLSDSGFYLCAWSVPWAGNAYGYTFGSGTRLTVV.

As for this clone: Compared with germline, one end of the junction differs, possibly owing to a read error. V is TRBV19 and J is TRBJ2-2; 8 positions agree with TRBD1. The CDR3 has 15 residues. Per the germline V gene, CDR1 is LNHDA and CDR2 is SQIVND (reference sequence). CDR3 residues: CASNIGQGTGGELFF. The CDR3 coding sequence is TGTGCCAGTAATATAGGACAGGGAACAGGCGGGGAGCTGTTTTTT.

This rearrangement joins TRBV30 to TRBJ2-3, with D uncertain. Germline loops: CDR1 GTSNPN, CDR2 SVGIG (reference sequence). V was shortened by 3 bases and J by 6 bases, with 10 bases between the two germline ends. This CDR3 has 12 amino acids. The CDR3 sequence is CAWRERRDTQYF. The CDR3 bases are TGTGCCTGGAGGGAGAGGCGGGATACGCAGTATTTT.

The chain employs TRBV6-1 and TRBJ1-2, with D unresolved. The V gene lost 2 bases and the J gene lost 9 bases, with 16 bases spanning the gap. Germline CDR1 reads MNHNS; CDR2 reads SASEGT. The CDR3 is made up of 14 amino acids. As DNA, the CDR3 is TGTGCCAGCAGTGAAAAGGTCGGGGTTTTTAGCTACACCTTC. It translates to CASSEKVGVFSYTF.

This clone was found a few times. This sequence joins TRBV11-1 and TRBJ1-1, with 8 bases identical to TRBD1. The CDR3 consists of 15 residues. CDR1 and CDR2 from the germline V gene are SGHAT and FQDESV (reference sequence). J was trimmed by 4 bases and V by 5 bases; bases with no gene match: 9. CDR3 bases: TGTGCCAGCAGCGTGGGAGACAGGGGCTCCACTGAAGCTTTCTTT. Protein: CASSVGDRGSTEAFF. The full variable domain, completed using reference TRBV11-1 and TRBJ1-1, is EAEVAQSPRYKITEKSQAVAFWCDPISGHATLYWYRQILGQGPELLVQFQDESVVDDSQLPKDRFSAERLKGVDSTLKIQPAELGDSAMYLCASSVGDRGSTEAFFGQGTRLTVV.

The chain carries TRBV18 and TRBJ2-5, with a weak D call TRBD1 (5 bases). The CDR3 loop spans 13 amino acids. Looked up from germline, CDR1 is KGHSH and CDR2 is LQKENI. V was shortened by 6 bases and J by 2 bases, with 10 bases between the two germline ends. CDR3 coding DNA: TGTGCCAGCTCCCAGGGCCATCAAGAGACCCAGTACTTC. Translating it yields CASSQGHQETQYF.

The rearrangement links TRBV2 to TRBJ1-6; weak D call: TRBD1 (6 bases). In germline, CDR1 is SNHLY, CDR2 FYNNEI. Trimming pared 7 bases from V and 0 bases from J, leaving 13 bases between. The CDR3 spans 16 residues. The CDR3 DNA reads TGTGCCAGCACCTGGACAGAGAGCTCCTATAATTCACCCCTCCACTTT. Translated, it gives CASTWTESSYNSPLHF. The full variable domain, its missing parts supplied by reference TRBV2 and TRBJ1-6, is EPEVTQTPSHQVTQMGQEVILRCVPISNHLYFYWYRQILGQKVEFLVSFYNNEISEKSEIFDDQFSVERPDGSNFTLKIRSTKLEDSAMYFCASTWTESSYNSPLHFGNGTRLTVT.

The J gene is TRBJ2-6, the V gene TRBV3-1 (or the pseudogene TRBV3-2); TRBD1 matches at 9 bases. Germline values: CDR1 LGHDT, CDR2 YNNKEL (reference sequence). V trimming: 1 base; J trimming: 0 bases; junction bases outside the gene matches: 13. The CDR3 loop spans 21 amino acids. The CDR3 DNA reads as TGTGCCAGCAGCCAAGCACTCGGAGGGACAGGGCCGTTCTCTGGGGCCAACGTCCTGACTTTC. It codes for CASSQALGGTGPFSGANVLTF.

This clone is a singleton in its sample. Other nucleotide sequences in the sample specify the same CDR3. This chain joins TRBV5-1 and TRBJ2-2; perhaps TRBD2 as D (5 bases). The CDR3 has 13 residues. The V end was cut by 5 bases, the J end by 4 bases, with 9 bases between. Looked up from germline, CDR1 is SGHRS and CDR2 is YFSETQ. CDR3 DNA sequence: TGCGCCAGCAGTCCCGGGGTCACCGGGGAGCTGTTTTTT. Translated, it gives CASSPGVTGELFF.

V and J are TRBV5-8 and TRBJ2-3, with D uncertain. The germline V gene encodes CDR1 SGHTS and CDR2 YDEGEE. The ends were cut back, 4 bases at V and 6 bases at J, with 12 bases in the middle. This CDR3 region has 13 residues. The CDR3 DNA reads TGTGCCAGCAGCCAGGCGTGGTGGGATACGCAGTATTTT. This sequence encodes CASSQAWWDTQYF.

The chain recombines TRBV7-9 with TRBJ2-3; 10 positions match TRBD1. The junction had 6 bases not matched to a gene; V was cut back by 3 bases and J by 3 bases. Germline loops: CDR1 SEHNR, CDR2 FQNEAQ (reference sequence). This CDR3 contains 16 residues. In nucleotides, the CDR3 is TGTGCCAGCAGCTTCCAGACAGGGGGCTATACAGATACGCAGTATTTT. It codes for CASSFQTGGYTDTQYF. Full variable domain (remainder filled in from reference TRBV7-9 and TRBJ2-3): DTGVSQNPRHKITKRGQNVTFRCDPISEHNRLYWYRQTLGQGPEFLTYFQNEAQLEKSRLLSDRFSAERPKGSFSTLEIQRTEQGDSAMYLCASSFQTGGYTDTQYFGPGTRLTVL.

This chain links TRBV18 with TRBJ1-1; 7 nucleotides align to TRBD1. Germline V gene lookup returns CDR1 KGHSH and CDR2 LQKENI. Trimming took 0 bases from V and 0 from J; bases not matched to a gene: 4. The CDR3 extends over 16 amino acids. CDR3 protein: CASSPPGTDLNTEAFF. In nucleotides, the CDR3 is TGTGCCAGCTCACCACCAGGGACAGACTTGAACACTGAAGCTTTCTTT.

The rearrangement joins TRBV6-5 to TRBJ1-6; the D gene is possibly TRBD1 (5 bases). The V gene's germline CDR1 is MNHEY and CDR2 SVGAGI. V shed 0 bases and J shed 9 bases, with 9 bases lying between them. This CDR3 is built from 14 residues. CDR3 bases: TGTGCCAGCAGTTACTCCGGGGGGATTTCACCCCTCCACTTT. Translated: CASSYSGGISPLHF.

V and J are TRBV30 and TRBJ2-1; maybe TRBD2 (5 bases). Germline V gives CDR1 GTSNPN, CDR2 SVGIG (reference sequence). The CDR3 has 12 amino acids. Trimming cost V 8 bases and J 6 bases, with 14 bases left between them. The CDR3 DNA sequence: TGTGCCGGTACTAGAGTCGGCAATGAGCAGTTCTTC. Its protein product is CAGTRVGNEQFF.

A remark on this clone: Other DNA sequences in this specimen translate into the identical CDR3. The chain is built from TRBV15 and TRBJ1-1, with D hard to call. CDR3 length equals 14 residues. V was clipped by 6 bases and J by 0 bases, with 11 bases between them. Germline V gene sequence: CDR1 LNHNV, CDR2 YYDKDF (reference sequence). The CDR3 sequence is CATRGGRMNTEAFF. The DNA for the CDR3 is TGTGCCACCAGGGGAGGGCGAATGAACACTGAAGCTTTCTTT.

V is TRBV5-6 and J is TRBJ2-1, with TRBD2 matching 10 bases. Germline assignment: CDR1 SGHDT and CDR2 YYEEEE. The CDR3 loop spans 15 amino acids. The V segment lost 1 base and the J segment 4 bases; nucleotides outside the gene matches: 2. The CDR3 region is CASSLTSGAYNEQFF. For the CDR3, the DNA is TGTGCCAGCAGCTTGACTAGCGGGGCTTACAATGAGCAGTTCTTC.

In regard to this clone: Different DNA sequences within this sample yield the same CDR3. The chain employs TRBV12-3 or TRBV12-4 and TRBJ1-1; D is possibly TRBD1 (5 bases). CDR3 length equals 13 residues. The germline V and J ends were trimmed by 6 bases and 1 base, with 9 bases remaining between them. CDR3 sequence (DNA): TGTGCCAGCAGCCCCGGGGGGAACACTGAAGCTTTCTTT. Translating gives CASSPGGNTEAFF.

This clone was observed a single time. The rearrangement links TRBV7-3 to TRBJ1-3, with no clear D. The CDR3 loop spans 15 amino acids. V lost 2 bases, J lost 3 bases, and 11 bases lay in between. In germline, CDR1 is SGHTA, CDR2 FQGTGA. The CDR3 loop reads CASSLFPGSGNTIYF. CDR3 sequence (DNA): TGTGCCAGCAGCTTATTCCCCGGTAGTGGAAACACCATATATTTT.

The chain recombines TRBV5-4 with TRBJ2-7, with 10 bases aligning to TRBD2. The junction had 7 bases not matched to a gene; V was cut back by 6 bases and J by 1 base. This CDR3 comprises 15 residues. The germline V gene encodes CDR1 SGHNT and CDR2 YYREEE (reference sequence). Here the CDR3 DNA reads TGTGCCAGCACCGCCGGGACTAGCGAGTCCTACGAGCAGTACTTC. Translating gives CASTAGTSESYEQYF.

The V call is TRBV7-3, the J call TRBJ1-2; D is undetermined. CDR3 length equals 13 residues. Germline CDR1 reads SGHTA; CDR2 reads FQGTGA. The ends were cut back, 8 bases at V and 4 bases at J, with 14 bases in the middle. CDR3 in DNA: TGTGCCAGCTCCGGGCGGGGAATCTATGGCTACACCTTC. It codes for CASSGRGIYGYTF.

V gene TRBV6-5 combines with J gene TRBJ1-2, with 9 bases matching TRBD1. The CDR3 has 13 residues. The ends lost 6 bases at V and 8 bases at J; junction bases unmatched: 7. Germline V lookup: CDR1 MNHEY, CDR2 SVGAGI. CDR3 protein: CASSIQGADGYTF. The CDR3 DNA sequence: TGTGCCAGCAGCATACAGGGGGCGGACGGCTACACCTTC.

V is TRBV7-8 and J is TRBJ1-5; 7 nucleotides match TRBD1. Germline CDR1 reads SGHVS; CDR2 reads FQNEAQ. The CDR3 runs to 14 residues. The V and J ends lost 3 bases and 4 bases, in that order; junction bases with no gene match: 3. The CDR3 loop reads CASSLQGGNQPQHF. The CDR3 DNA is TGTGCCAGCAGCTTGCAGGGGGGAAATCAGCCCCAGCATTTT. The full variable domain, with the rest looked up from reference TRBV7-8 and TRBJ1-5, is GAGVSQSPRYKVAKRGQDVALRCDPISGHVSLFWYQQALGQGPEFLTYFQNEAQLDKSGLPSDRFFAERPEGSVSTLKIQRTQQEDSAVYLCASSLQGGNQPQHFGDGTRLSIL.

The chain carries TRBV19 and TRBJ1-6; 7 bases map to TRBD1. Unmatched junction bases numbered 6, after V lost 3 bases and J lost 7 bases. The V gene's germline CDR1 is LNHDA and CDR2 SQIVND (reference sequence). The CDR3 consists of 15 residues. The CDR3 bases are TGTGCCAGTAGTATTTCGCGGGACAGAAATTCACCCCTCCACTTT. Protein sequence: CASSISRDRNSPLHF.

The CDR3 bases are TGTGCGTGGCTAGCGGGGGGCGCAGATACGCAGTATTTT. This codes for CAWLAGGADTQYF. The genes are TRBV30 and TRBJ2-3, with 11 bases identical to TRBD2. This CDR3 is 13 amino acids long. CDR1 is GTSNPN, CDR2 SVGIG, per germline (reference sequence).